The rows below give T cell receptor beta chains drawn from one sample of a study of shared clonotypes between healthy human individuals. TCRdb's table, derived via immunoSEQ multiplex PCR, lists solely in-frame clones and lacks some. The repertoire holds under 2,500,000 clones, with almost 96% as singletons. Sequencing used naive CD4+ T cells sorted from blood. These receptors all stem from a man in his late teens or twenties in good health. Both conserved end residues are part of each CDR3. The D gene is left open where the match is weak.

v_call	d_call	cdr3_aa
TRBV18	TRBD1	CASSPGQGSTDTQYF
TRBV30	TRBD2	CAWSDREDNEQFF
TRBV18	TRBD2	CASSPGRASGYEQYF
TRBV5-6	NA	CASSLKQYNEKLFF
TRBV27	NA	CASRSGPGELFF
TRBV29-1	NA	CSASFDNEQFF
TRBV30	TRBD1	CALQGALYNEQFF
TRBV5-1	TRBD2	CASSWAGTSGGSGRETQYF
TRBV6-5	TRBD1	CASSYRQGPIYEQFF
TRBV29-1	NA	CSVKEGNQPQHF
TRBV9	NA	CASSGTGTIYNEQFF
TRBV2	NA	CASRSQGTNTEAFF
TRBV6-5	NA	CASSYGTRGDTQYF